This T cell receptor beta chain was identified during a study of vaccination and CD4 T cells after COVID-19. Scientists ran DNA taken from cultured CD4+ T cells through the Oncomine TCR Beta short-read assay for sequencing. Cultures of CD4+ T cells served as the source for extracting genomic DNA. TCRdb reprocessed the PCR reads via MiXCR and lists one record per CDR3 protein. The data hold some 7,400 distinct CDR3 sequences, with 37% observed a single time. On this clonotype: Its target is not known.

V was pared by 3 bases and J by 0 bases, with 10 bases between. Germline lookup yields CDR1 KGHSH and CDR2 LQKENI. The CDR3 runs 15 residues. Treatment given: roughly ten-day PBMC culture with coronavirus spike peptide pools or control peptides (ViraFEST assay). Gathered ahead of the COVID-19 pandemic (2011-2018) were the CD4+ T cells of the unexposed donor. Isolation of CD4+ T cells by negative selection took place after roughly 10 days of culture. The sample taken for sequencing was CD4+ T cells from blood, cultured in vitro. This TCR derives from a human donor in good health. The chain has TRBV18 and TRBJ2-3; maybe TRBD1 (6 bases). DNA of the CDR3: TGTGCCAGCTCACCGGACAGCCTAAGCACAGATACGCAGTATTTT. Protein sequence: CASSPDSLSTDTQYF.